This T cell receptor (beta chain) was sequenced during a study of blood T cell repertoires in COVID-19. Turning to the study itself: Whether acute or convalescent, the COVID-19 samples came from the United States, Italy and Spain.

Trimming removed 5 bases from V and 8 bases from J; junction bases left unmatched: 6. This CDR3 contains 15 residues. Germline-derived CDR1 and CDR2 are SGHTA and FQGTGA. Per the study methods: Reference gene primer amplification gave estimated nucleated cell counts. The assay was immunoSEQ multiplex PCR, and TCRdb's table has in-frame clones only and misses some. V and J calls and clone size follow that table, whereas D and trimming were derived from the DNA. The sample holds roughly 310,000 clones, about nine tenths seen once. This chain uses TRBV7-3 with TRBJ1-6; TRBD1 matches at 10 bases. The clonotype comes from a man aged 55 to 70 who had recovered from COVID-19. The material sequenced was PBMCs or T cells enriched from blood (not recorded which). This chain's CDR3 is CASSIGTGDYSPLHF. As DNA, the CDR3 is TGTGCCAGCAGCATCGGGACAGGGGATTATTCACCCCTCCACTTT.